These 13 T cell receptor beta chains were sequenced from one sample in a study of cytomegalovirus exposure and HLA in healthy donors. It was with 60 Vbeta and 13 Jbeta primers that the PCR ran. Sequenced by immunoSEQ multiplex PCR; TCRdb stores in-frame clones only, minus some. This table has 150,000 to 200,000 clones, around 74% appearing once. The material sequenced was PBMCs. These receptors originate from a female donor in good health and CMV-seronegative.

The V and J genes are TRBV4-1 and TRBJ2-7; 7 nucleotides match TRBD2. The CDR3 spans 14 residues. Germline CDR1 is MGHRA and CDR2 is YSYEKL. With V trimmed by 2 bases and J by 1 base, 2 bases remained unmatched. CDR3 nucleotides: TGCGCCAGCAGCCAACTAGCGGAATCCTACGAGCAGTACTTC. Protein product: CASSQLAESYEQYF.

The CDR3 loop reads CASSYPGSYEQYF. Written as DNA, the CDR3 is TGTGCCAGCAGTTACCCCGGCTCCTACGAGCAGTACTTC. The V and J genes are TRBV6-5 and TRBJ2-7, with no clear D. This CDR3 comprises 13 residues. Germline CDR1 is MNHEY and CDR2 is SVGAGI. Trimming left V 2 bases short and J 0 bases short, with 5 bases between.

Comments on this clone: At the DNA level, this CDR3 is encoded by other sequences in the same sample as well. This chain links TRBV30 with TRBJ1-6, with 7 nucleotides matching TRBD1. With 8 bases clipped from V and 6 bases from J, the junction kept 4 bases outside the gene matches. The CDR3 is 12 amino acids. CDR1 and CDR2 (germline): GTSNPN, SVGIG (reference sequence). The CDR3 is CAGDRANSPLHF. In nucleotides, the CDR3 is TGTGCCGGGGACAGAGCTAATTCACCCCTCCACTTT.

The chain combines TRBV4-1 with TRBJ2-7; 8 positions match TRBD2. Germline trimming cut 1 base from V and 5 bases from J; bases unmatched to any gene: 13. The CDR3 has 17 residues. CDR1 is MGHRA and CDR2 is YSYEKL in the germline V gene. The chain's CDR3 is CASSQALAGYVADEQYF. CDR3 sequence (DNA): TGCGCCAGCAGCCAAGCATTAGCGGGGTATGTGGCGGACGAGCAGTACTTC.

This rearrangement joins TRBV11-1 to TRBJ2-7, with TRBD1 matching 7 bases. CDR1 and CDR2 from the germline V gene are SGHAT and FQDESV (reference sequence). The junction had 3 bases not matched to a gene; V was cut back by 1 base and J by 6 bases. The length of the CDR3 is 13 residues. The CDR3 sequence: CASSLVTGFEQYF. Here the CDR3 DNA reads TGTGCCAGCAGCTTAGTGACAGGGTTCGAGCAGTACTTC. The full variable domain, completed using reference TRBV11-1 and TRBJ2-7, is EAEVAQSPRYKITEKSQAVAFWCDPISGHATLYWYRQILGQGPELLVQFQDESVVDDSQLPKDRFSAERLKGVDSTLKIQPAELGDSAMYLCASSLVTGFEQYFGPGTRLTVT.

The chain has TRBV13 and TRBJ2-5, with a tentative D call TRBD2 (6 bases). TRBJ2-7 matches the DNA end more closely, so the J call is doubtful. Looked up from germline, CDR1 is PRHDT and CDR2 is FYEKMQ (reference sequence). This CDR3 comprises 13 residues. The CDR3 nucleotides read TGTGCCAGCAGCCCCGGGAGTAACTACGAGCAGTACTTC. Translated, it gives CASSPGSNYEQYF.

The V call is TRBV30, the J call TRBJ2-7; D perhaps matches TRBD1 (5 bases). The V end lost 4 bases, the J end lost 3 bases, and 10 bases lay between the germline ends. The CDR3 spans 12 residues. Looked up from germline, CDR1 is GTSNPN and CDR2 is SVGIG (reference sequence). CDR3 sequence (DNA): TGTGCCTGGAAAGGGGTTCTCTACGAGCAGTACTTC. This sequence encodes CAWKGVLYEQYF.

The rearrangement joins TRBV5-1 to TRBJ2-3; 10 nucleotides line up with TRBD2. The CDR3 contains 16 residues. Germline-derived CDR1 and CDR2 are SGHRS and YFSETQ. V lost 0 bases, J lost 5 bases, and 6 bases stayed unmatched. The CDR3 nucleotides read TGCGCCAGCAGCTTGGGGCTAGCGGGGGCGGGAGATACGCAGTATTTT. Protein product: CASSLGLAGAGDTQYF.

The chain is built from TRBV4-3 and TRBJ2-3; D remains ambiguous. The V and J ends lost 0 bases and 3 bases respectively, with 7 bases between them. Per germline, CDR1 LGHNA and CDR2 YSLEER. The CDR3 extends over 14 amino acids. CDR3 loop: CASSQEWATDTQYF. As DNA, the CDR3 is TGCGCCAGCAGCCAAGAATGGGCGACAGATACGCAGTATTTT.

V usage is TRBV7-3 and J usage is TRBJ1-2; tentative D call: TRBD1 (5 bases). Trimming pared 5 bases from V and 8 bases from J, leaving 15 bases between. Germline V lookup: CDR1 SGHTA, CDR2 FQGTGA. The length of the CDR3 is 13 residues. The CDR3 DNA sequence: TGTGCCAGCAGCCCAGGGCAGGGTGGAGGCTACACCTTC. It encodes CASSPGQGGGYTF.

The gene calls are TRBV5-1 and TRBJ2-7; tentative D call: TRBD1 (6 bases). The CDR3 is 14 residues long. Germline V gene lookup returns CDR1 SGHRS and CDR2 YFSETQ. Trimming cost V 4 bases and J 0 bases, with 11 bases left between them. This CDR3 reads CASSAGQYSYEQYF. CDR3 coding DNA: TGCGCCAGCAGCGCCGGACAGTACTCCTACGAGCAGTACTTC.

The chain joins TRBV15 to TRBJ2-3; 11 bases fit TRBD2. The V segment lost 3 bases and the J segment 0 bases; nucleotides outside the gene matches: 14. Germline V lookup: CDR1 LNHNV, CDR2 YYDKDF (reference sequence). The CDR3 is made up of 20 amino acids. The CDR3 loop is CATSSETLAGGPASTDTQYF. The CDR3 bases are TGTGCCACCAGCAGTGAAACCCTAGCGGGGGGACCAGCTAGCACAGATACGCAGTATTTT.

V and J are TRBV6-6 and TRBJ1-2; a weak D match, TRBD1 (6 bases). Deletions cut 4 bases from V and 4 bases from J, with 13 bases between. This CDR3 spans 14 amino acids. CDR1 is MNHNY and CDR2 is SVGAGI in the germline V gene (reference sequence). CDR3 bases: TGTGCCAGCAGTTCCATCAGGGGTCGCTATGGCTACACCTTC. Its translation: CASSSIRGRYGYTF.